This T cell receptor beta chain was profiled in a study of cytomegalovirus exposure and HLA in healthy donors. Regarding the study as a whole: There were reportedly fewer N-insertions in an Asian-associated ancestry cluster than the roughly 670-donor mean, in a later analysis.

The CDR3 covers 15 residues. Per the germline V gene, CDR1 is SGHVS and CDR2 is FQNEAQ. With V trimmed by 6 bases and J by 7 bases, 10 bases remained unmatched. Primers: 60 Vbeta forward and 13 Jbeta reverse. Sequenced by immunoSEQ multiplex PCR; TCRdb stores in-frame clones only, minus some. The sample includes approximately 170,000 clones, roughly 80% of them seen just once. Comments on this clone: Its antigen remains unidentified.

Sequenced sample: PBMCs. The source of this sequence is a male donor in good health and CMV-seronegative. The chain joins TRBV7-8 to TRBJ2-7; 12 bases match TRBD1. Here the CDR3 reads CASSYYRDRGREQYF. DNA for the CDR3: TGTGCCAGCAGTTATTACCGGGACAGGGGGCGAGAGCAGTACTTC.